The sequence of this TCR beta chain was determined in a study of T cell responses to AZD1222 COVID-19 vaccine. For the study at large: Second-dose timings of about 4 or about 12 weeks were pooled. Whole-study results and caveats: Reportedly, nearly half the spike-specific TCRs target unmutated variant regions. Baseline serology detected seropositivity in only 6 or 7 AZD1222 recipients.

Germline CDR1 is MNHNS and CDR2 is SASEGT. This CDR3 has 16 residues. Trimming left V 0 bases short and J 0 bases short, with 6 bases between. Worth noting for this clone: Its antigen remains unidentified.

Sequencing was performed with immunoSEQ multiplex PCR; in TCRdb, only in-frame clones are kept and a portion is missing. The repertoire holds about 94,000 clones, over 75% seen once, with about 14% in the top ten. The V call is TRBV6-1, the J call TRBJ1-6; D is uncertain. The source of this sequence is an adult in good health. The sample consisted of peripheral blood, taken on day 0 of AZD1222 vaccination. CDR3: CASSEALSSYNSPLHF. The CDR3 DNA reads TGTGCCAGCAGTGAAGCTTTAAGCTCCTATAATTCACCCCTCCACTTT.